The source of this TCR beta chain is a study of T cell repertoires and HLA-DP antigens. Generated by immunoSEQ multiplex PCR, the TCRdb table keeps only in-frame clones and is missing some. The data show over 60,000 clones, over 75% seen once. The V gene's germline CDR1 is SGHDT and CDR2 YYEEEE. The CDR3 runs 16 residues. The J segment lost 4 bases and the V segment lost 0 bases, leaving 8 bases of the junction unmatched. As concerns this clone: Its antigen is as yet unknown.

The receptor was derived from a man aged 60 to 69 in good health and CMV-seronegative. Material: CD4+ T cells from PBMCs. The V gene is TRBV5-6, the J gene TRBJ2-3; 7 bases are shared with TRBD2. The CDR3 nucleotides are TGTGCCAGCAGCTTGGATCGGGGGGATGGTGCAGATACGCAGTATTTT. This encodes CASSLDRGDGADTQYF.